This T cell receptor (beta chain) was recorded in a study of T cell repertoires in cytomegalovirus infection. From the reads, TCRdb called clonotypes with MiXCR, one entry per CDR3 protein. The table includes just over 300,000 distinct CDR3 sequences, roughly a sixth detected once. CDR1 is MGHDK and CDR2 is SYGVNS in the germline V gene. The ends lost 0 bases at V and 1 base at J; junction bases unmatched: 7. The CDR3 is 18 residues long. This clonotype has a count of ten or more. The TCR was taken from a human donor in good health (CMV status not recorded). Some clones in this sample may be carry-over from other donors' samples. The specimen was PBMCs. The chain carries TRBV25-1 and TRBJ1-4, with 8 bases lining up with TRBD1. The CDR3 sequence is CASSEYFQGARTNEKLFF. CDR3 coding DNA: TGTGCCAGCAGTGAATATTTCCAGGGGGCTCGAACTAATGAAAAACTGTTTTTT.